The subject of this entry is one T cell receptor (beta chain). The J segment lost 9 bases and the V segment lost 4 bases, leaving 11 bases of the junction unmatched. CDR1 is KGHDR, CDR2 SFDVKD, per germline. This CDR3 has 16 amino acids. This sample stems from a study of blood T cell repertoires in COVID-19. Study-wide background: Samples taken during acute and convalescent COVID-19 were collected in the United States, Italy and Spain. T cells, B-cell-depleted T cells, or PBMCs supplied cDNA or gDNA.

Source study methods: Quantification of nucleated cells was approximated via reference gene primer amplification. Profiling relied on immunoSEQ multiplex PCR, and the TCRdb table lists in-frame clones only, not all of them. The V and J calls and clone size come from that table; D and trimming were worked out from the DNA. The table includes 130,000 to 150,000 clones, 75% to 85% detected once. The TCR sequence derives from a man between 65 and 85 years old who had recovered from COVID-19. The chain couples TRBV24-1 to TRBJ2-1, with TRBD2 identical over 10 bases. Material: peripheral blood. As DNA, the CDR3 is TGTGCCACCAGTGACGCTGCTAGCGGGAGTCTAGGTGAGCAGTTCTTC. Protein sequence: CATSDAASGSLGEQFF.